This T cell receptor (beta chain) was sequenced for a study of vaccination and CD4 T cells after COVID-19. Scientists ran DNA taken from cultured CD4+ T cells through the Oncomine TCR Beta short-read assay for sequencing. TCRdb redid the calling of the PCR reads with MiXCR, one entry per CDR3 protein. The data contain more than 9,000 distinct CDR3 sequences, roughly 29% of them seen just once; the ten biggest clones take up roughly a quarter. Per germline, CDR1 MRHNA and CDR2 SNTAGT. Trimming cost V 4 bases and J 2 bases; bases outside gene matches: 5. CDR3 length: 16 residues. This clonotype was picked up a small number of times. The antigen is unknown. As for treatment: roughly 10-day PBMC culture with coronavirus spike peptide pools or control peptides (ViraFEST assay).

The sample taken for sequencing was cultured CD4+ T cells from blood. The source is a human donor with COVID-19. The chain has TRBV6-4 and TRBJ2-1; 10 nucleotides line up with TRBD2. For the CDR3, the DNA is TGTGCCAGCAGTGCGCTAGCGGGGGTAACCTACAATGAGCAGTTCTTC. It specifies CASSALAGVTYNEQFF.